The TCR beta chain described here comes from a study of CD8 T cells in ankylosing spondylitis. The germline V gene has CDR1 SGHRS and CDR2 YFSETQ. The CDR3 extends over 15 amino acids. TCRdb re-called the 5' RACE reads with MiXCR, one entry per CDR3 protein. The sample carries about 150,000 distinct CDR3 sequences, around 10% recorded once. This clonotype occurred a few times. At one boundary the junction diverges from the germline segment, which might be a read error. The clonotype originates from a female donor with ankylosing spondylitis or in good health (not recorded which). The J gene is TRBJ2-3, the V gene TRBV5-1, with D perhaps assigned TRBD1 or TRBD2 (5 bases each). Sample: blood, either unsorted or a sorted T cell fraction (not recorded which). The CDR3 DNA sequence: TGCGTCAGCAGCCGGGGCGGGCCTAGCACAGATACGCAGTATTTT. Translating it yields CVSSRGGPSTDTQYF.